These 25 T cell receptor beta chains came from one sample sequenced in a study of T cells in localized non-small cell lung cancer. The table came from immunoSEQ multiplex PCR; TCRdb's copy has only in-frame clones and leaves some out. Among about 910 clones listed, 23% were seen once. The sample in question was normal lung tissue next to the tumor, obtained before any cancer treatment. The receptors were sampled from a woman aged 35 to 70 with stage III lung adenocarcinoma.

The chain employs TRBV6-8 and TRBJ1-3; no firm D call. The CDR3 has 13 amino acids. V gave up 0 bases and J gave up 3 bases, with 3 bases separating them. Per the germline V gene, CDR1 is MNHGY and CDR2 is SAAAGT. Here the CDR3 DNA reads TGTGCCAGCAGTTACTCGGTTGGAAACACCATATATTTT. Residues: CASSYSVGNTIYF.

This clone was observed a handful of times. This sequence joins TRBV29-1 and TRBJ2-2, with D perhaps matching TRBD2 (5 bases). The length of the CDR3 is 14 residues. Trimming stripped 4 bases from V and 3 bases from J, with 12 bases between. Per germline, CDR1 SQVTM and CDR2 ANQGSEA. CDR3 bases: TGCAGCGTTGGTGAAGGGCGGGACACCGGGGAGCTGTTTTTT. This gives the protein CSVGEGRDTGELFF.

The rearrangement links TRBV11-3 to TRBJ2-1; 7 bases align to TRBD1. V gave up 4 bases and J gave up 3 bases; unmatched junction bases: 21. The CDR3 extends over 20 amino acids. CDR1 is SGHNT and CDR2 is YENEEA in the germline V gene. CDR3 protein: CASSCLLGQTIPPDYNEQFF. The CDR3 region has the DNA TGTGCCAGCAGCTGCCTCCTGGGACAGACCATCCCGCCTGACTACAATGAGCAGTTCTTC.

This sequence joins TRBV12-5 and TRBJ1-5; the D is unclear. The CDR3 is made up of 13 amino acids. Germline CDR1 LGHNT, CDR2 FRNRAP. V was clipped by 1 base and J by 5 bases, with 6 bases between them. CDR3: CASGLDGYQPQHF. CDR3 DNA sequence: TGTGCTAGTGGTTTGGACGGATATCAGCCCCAGCATTTT. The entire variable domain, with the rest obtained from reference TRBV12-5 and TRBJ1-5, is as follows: DARVTQTPRHKVTEMGQEVTMRCQPILGHNTVFWYRQTMMQGLELLAYFRNRAPLDDSGMPKDRFSAEMPDATLATLKIQPSEPRDSAVYFCASGLDGYQPQHFGDGTRLSIL.

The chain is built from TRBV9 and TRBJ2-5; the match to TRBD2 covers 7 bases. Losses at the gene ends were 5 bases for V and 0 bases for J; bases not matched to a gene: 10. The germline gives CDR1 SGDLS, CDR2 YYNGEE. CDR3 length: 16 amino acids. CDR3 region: CASSGRDHLYQETQYF. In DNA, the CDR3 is TGTGCCAGCAGTGGGAGGGACCACCTGTACCAAGAGACCCAGTACTTC.

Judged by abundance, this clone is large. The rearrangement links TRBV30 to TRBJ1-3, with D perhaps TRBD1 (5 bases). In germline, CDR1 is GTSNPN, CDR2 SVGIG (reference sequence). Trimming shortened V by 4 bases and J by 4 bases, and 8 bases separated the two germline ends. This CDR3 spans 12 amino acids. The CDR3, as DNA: TGTGCCTGGACATACAGGGGAAACACCATATATTTT. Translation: CAWTYRGNTIYF.

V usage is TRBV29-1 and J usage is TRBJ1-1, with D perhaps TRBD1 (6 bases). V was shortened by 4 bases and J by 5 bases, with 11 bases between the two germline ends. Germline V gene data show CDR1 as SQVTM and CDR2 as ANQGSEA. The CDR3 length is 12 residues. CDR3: CSVGRGLTEAFF. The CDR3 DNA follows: TGCAGCGTTGGTAGGGGGTTAACTGAAGCTTTCTTT.

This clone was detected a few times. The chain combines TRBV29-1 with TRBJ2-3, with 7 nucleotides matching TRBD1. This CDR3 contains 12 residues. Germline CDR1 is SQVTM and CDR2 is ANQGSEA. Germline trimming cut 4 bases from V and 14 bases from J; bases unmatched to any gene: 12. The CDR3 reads CSVVPQQGMMYF. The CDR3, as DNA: TGCAGCGTTGTGCCCCAACAGGGGATGATGTATTTT.

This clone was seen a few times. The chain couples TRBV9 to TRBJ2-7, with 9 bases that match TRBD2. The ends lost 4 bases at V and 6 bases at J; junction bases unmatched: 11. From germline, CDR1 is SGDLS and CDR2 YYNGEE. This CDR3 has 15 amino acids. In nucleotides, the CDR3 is TGTGCCAGCAGCCAACTATTAGCGGGAGAGGGCGAGCAGTACTTC. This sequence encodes CASSQLLAGEGEQYF.

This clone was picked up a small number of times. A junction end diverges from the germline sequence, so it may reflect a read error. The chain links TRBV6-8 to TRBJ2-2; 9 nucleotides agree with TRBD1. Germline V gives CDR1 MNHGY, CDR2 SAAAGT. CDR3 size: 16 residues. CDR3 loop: CASSDSPGQGTGELFF. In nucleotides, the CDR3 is TGTGCCAGCAGTGACTCGCCGGGACAGGGCACCGGGGAGCTGTTTTTT.

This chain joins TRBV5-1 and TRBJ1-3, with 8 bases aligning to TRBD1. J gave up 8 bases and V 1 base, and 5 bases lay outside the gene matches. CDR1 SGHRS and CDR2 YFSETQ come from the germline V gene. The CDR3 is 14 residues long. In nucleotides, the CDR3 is TGCGCCAGCAGCTTGTTGACAGGGGACGACACCATATATTTT. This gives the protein CASSLLTGDDTIYF.

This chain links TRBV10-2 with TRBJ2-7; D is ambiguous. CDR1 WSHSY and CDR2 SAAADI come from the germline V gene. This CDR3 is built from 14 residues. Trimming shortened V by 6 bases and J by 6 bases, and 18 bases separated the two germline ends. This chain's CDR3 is CASSDASLPSEQYF. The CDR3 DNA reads TGCGCCAGCAGCGACGCCTCCCTACCCTCCGAGCAGTACTTC.

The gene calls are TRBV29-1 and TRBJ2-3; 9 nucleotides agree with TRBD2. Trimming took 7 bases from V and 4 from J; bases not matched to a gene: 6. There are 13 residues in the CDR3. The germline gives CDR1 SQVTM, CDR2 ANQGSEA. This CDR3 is CSGTGTSPDTQYF. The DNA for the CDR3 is TGCAGCGGTACCGGGACTAGCCCAGATACGCAGTATTTT.

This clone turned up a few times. The CDR3 bases are TGTGCCAGCAGGTACCGAGACAGGACATACAATGAGCAGTTCTTC. The encoded protein is CASRYRDRTYNEQFF. The chain joins TRBV6-8 to TRBJ2-1; tentatively, D is TRBD1 (6 bases). Deletions cut 6 bases from V and 4 bases from J, with 16 bases between. The CDR3 sequence is 15 residues long. Germline V CDR1 and CDR2: MNHGY, SAAAGT.

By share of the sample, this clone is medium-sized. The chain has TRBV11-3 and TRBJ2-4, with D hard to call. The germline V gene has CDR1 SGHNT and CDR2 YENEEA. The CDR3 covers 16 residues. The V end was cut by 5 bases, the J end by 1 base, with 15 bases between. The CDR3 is CASSPGLPAAKNIQYF. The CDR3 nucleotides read TGTGCCAGCAGCCCGGGCCTCCCGGCGGCCAAAAACATTCAGTACTTC.

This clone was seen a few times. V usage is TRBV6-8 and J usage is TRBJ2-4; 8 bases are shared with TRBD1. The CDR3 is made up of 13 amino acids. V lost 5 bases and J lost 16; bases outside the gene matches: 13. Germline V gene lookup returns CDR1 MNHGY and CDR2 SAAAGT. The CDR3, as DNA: TGTGCCAGCAGTGACCGGAGGGCAGGGGGCTATTACTTC. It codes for CASSDRRAGGYYF.

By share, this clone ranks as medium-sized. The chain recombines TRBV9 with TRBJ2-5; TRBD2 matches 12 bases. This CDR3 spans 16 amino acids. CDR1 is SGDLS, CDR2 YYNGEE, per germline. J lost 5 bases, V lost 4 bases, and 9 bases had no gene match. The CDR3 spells CASSPRLAGERETQYF. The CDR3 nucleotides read TGTGCCAGCAGCCCGAGACTAGCGGGAGAGCGGGAGACCCAGTACTTC.

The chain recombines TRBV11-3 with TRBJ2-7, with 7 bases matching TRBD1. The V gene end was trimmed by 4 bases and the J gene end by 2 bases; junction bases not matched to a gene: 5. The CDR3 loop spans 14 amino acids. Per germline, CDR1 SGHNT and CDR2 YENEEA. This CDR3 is CASSSRDSAYEQYF. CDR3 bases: TGTGCCAGCAGCTCCCGGGACAGTGCCTACGAGCAGTACTTC.

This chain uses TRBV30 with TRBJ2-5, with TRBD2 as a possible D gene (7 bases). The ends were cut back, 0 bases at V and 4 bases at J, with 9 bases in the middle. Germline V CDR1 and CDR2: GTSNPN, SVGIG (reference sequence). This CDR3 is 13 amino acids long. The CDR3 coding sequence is TGTGCCTGGAGTGTGGGAGGGGGAGAGACCCAGTACTTC. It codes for CAWSVGGGETQYF. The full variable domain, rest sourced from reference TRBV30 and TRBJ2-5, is SQTIHQWPATLVQPVGSPLSLECTVEGTSNPNLYWYRQAAGRGLQLLFYSVGIGQISSEVPQNLSASRPQDRQFILSSKKLLLSDSGFYLCAWSVGGGETQYFGPGTRLLVL.

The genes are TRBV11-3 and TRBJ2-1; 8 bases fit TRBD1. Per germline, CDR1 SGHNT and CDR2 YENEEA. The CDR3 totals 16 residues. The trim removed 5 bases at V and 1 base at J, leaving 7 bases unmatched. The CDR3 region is CASSHATGVSYNEQFF. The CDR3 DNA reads TGTGCCAGCAGCCACGCGACAGGGGTGTCCTACAATGAGCAGTTCTTC.

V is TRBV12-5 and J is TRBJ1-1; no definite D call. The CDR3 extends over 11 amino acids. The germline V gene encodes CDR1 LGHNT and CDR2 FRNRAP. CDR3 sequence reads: CASRRATEAFF. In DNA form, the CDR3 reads TGTGCCAGCCGTAGGGCCACTGAAGCTTTCTTT.

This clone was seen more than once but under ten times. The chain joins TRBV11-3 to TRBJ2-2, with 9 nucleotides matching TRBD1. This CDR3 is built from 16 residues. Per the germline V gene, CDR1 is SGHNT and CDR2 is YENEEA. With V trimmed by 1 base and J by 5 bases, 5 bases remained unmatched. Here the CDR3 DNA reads TGTGCCAGCAGCTTAGTAGGGACAGGGAAAACCGGGGAGCTGTTTTTT. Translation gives CASSLVGTGKTGELFF.

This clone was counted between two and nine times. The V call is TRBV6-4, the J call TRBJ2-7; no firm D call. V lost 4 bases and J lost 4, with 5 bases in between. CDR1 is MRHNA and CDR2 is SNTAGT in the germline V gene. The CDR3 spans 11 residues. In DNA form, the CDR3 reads TGTGCCAGCAGTGTGGGATACGAGCAGTACTTC. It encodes CASSVGYEQYF.

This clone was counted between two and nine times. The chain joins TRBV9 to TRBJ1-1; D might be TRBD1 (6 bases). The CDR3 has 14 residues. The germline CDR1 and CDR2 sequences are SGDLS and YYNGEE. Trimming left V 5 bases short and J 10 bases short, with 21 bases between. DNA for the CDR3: TGTGCCAGCAGTGAAACGGACAGCTCGCCGGTAGCTTTCTTT. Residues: CASSETDSSPVAFF.

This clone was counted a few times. The CDR3 DNA reads as TGTGCCAGCAGTCCAGGGGGTAGCAATCAGCCCCAGCATTTT. The encoded protein is CASSPGGSNQPQHF. The chain combines TRBV28 with TRBJ1-5; 7 bases line up with TRBD1. Losses at the gene ends were 5 bases for V and 0 bases for J; bases not matched to a gene: 1. In germline, CDR1 is MDHEN, CDR2 SYDVKM. This CDR3 contains 14 residues.